This T cell receptor beta chain was observed in a study of T cell responses to AZD1222 COVID-19 vaccine. Study as a whole: Second doses at about 4 or about 12 weeks were pooled. Study results and caveats: There were vaccine-associated CD4 TCRs across spike, dominant at 160-218 and 743-854. Reportedly, nearly half the spike-specific TCRs target unmutated variant regions. Clonal diversity may have been underestimated in mostly white British donors.

This clone appeared a single time. Its antigen is undetermined. TCRdb's table, derived via immunoSEQ multiplex PCR, lists solely in-frame clones and lacks some. The sample lists 75,000 to 90,000 clones, roughly nine tenths occurring once. The V end lost 0 bases, the J end lost 7 bases, and 4 bases lay between the germline ends. In germline, CDR1 is LNHNV, CDR2 YYDKDF (reference sequence). The CDR3 length is 12 residues. This sequence originates from an adult in good health. Sequenced material: peripheral blood, taken on day 0 of AZD1222 vaccination. The V gene is TRBV15, the J gene TRBJ1-3; D is undetermined. CDR3 region: CATSRDGNTIYF. The CDR3 DNA is TGTGCCACCAGCAGAGATGGGAACACCATATATTTT.